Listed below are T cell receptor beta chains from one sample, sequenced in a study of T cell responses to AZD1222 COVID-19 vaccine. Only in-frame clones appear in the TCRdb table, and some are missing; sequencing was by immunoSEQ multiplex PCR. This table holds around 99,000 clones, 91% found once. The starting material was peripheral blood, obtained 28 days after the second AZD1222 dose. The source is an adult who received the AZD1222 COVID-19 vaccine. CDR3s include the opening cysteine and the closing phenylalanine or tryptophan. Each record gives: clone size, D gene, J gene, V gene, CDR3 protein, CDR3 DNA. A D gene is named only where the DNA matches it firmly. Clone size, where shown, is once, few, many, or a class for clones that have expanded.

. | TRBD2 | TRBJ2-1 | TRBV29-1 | CSVEEPAGGHYNEQFF | TGCAGCGTTGAAGAACCAGCGGGAGGTCACTACAATGAGCAGTTCTTC
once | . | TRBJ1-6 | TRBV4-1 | CASSQGSWDSPLHF | TGCGCCAGCAGCCAAGGAAGCTGGGATTCACCCCTCCACTTT
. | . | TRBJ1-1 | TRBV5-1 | CASSEDFTEAFF | TGCGCCAGCAGCGAGGACTTCACTGAAGCTTTCTTT
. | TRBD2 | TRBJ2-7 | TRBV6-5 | CASSYSTGGATYEQYF | TGTGCCAGCAGTTACTCGACGGGAGGGGCTACCTACGAGCAGTACTTC
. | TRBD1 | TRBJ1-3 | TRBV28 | CASSSPGQGSRNTIYF | TGTGCCAGCAGTTCACCGGGACAGGGGAGTCGAAACACCATATATTTT
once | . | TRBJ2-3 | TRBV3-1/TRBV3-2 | CASSQARVAPGKQYF | TGTGCCAGCAGCCAAGCGAGGGTAGCTCCGGGTAAGCAGTATTTT
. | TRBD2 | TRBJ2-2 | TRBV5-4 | CASSLSASGGNTGELFF | TGTGCCAGCAGCTTGAGTGCTAGCGGGGGGAACACCGGGGAGCTGTTTTTT
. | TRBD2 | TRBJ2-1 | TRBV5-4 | CASSFVTSTYHEQFF | TGTGCCAGCAGCTTTGTGACTAGCACTTACCATGAGCAGTTCTTC
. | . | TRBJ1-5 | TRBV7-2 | CASSSGRRNQPQHF | TGTGCCAGCAGCTCCGGTCGGAGAAATCAGCCCCAGCATTTT
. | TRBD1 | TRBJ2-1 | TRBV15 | CATSTGTGGINEQFF | TGTGCCACCAGCACCGGGACAGGGGGCATTAATGAGCAGTTCTTC
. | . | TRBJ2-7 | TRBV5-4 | CASSTRTRHEQYF | TGTGCCAGCAGCACGCGGACCCGGCACGAGCAGTACTTC
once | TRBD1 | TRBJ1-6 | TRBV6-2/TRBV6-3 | CASSYGTGAFPTSPLHF | TGTGCCAGCAGTTACGGGACAGGGGCCTTTCCCACTTCACCCCTCCACTTT
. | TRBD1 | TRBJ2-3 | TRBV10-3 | CAISLDRVTDTQYF | TGTGCCATCAGCTTAGACAGGGTCACAGATACGCAGTATTTT
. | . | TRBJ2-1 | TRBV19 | CASAPGRAGNEQFF | TGTGCCAGTGCCCCCGGGCGAGCCGGCAATGAGCAGTTCTTC
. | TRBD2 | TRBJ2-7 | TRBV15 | CATSRERGTSGLFSYEQYF | TGTGCCACCAGCAGAGAAAGAGGGACTAGCGGCCTTTTCTCCTACGAGCAGTACTTC
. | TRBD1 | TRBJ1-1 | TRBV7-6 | CASSEGQPLMNTEAFF | TGTGCCAGCAGCGAGGGACAGCCGCTCATGAACACTGAAGCTTTCTTT
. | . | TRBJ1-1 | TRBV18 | CASSQNRVLMNTEAFF | TGTGCCAGCTCACAGAACAGGGTGTTGATGAACACTGAAGCTTTCTTT
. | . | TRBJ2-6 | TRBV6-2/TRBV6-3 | CASSYFAPSGANVLTF | TGTGCCAGCAGTTACTTCGCACCTTCTGGGGCCAACGTCCTGACTTTC
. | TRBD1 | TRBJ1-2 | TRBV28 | CASRRSGTGDGYTF | TGTGCCAGCAGACGATCCGGGACAGGGGACGGCTACACCTTC
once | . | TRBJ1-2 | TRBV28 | CASSYGVGYTF | TGTGCCAGCAGCTACGGCGTGGGCTACACCTTC
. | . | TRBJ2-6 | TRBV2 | CASRKEISGANVLTF | TGTGCCAGCAGGAAAGAAATCTCTGGGGCCAACGTCCTGACTTTC
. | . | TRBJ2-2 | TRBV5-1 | CANRPGRNTGELFF | TGCGCCAACCGACCTGGCCGAAACACCGGGGAGCTGTTTTTT
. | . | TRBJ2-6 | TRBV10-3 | CAISEVAASGANVLTF | TGTGCCATCAGTGAGGTTGCAGCATCTGGGGCCAACGTCCTGACTTTC
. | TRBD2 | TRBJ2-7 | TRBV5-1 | CASSPSTSGREDYEQYF | TGCGCCAGCAGCCCGAGTACTAGCGGGAGGGAAGACTACGAGCAGTACTTC
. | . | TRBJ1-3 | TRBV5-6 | CASSWTGGRRNTIYF | TGTGCCAGCAGCTGGACGGGGGGGCGGAGAAACACCATATATTTT
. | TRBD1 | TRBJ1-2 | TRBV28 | CASSAGTGFFNYGYTF | TGTGCCAGCAGCGCCGGGACAGGGTTTTTTAACTATGGCTACACCTTC
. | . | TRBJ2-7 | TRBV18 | CASSLQGLNSYEQYF | TGTGCCAGCTCACTCCAGGGGCTTAATTCCTACGAGCAGTACTTC
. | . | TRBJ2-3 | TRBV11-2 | CASSLESDTQYF | TGTGCCAGCAGCTTAGAATCAGATACGCAGTATTTT
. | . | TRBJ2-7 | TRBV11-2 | CASSLVKGRPGSYEQYF | TGTGCCAGCAGCTTAGTTAAGGGGAGGCCTGGCTCCTACGAGCAGTACTTC
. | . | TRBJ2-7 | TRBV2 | CASSEGEGSRYEQYF | TGTGCCAGCAGTGAAGGTGAAGGGAGCCGTTACGAGCAGTACTTC
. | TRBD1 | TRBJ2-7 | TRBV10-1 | CASSGTGTGTYEQYF | TGCGCCAGCAGTGGAACCGGGACAGGGACCTACGAGCAGTACTTC
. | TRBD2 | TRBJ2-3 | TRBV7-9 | CASSGLAGGPLLSDTQYF | TGTGCCAGCAGCGGCCTAGCGGGAGGGCCATTGTTGTCAGATACGCAGTATTTT
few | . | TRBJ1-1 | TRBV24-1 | CATSDGTDFTEAFF | TGTGCCACCAGTGATGGGACGGACTTTACTGAAGCTTTCTTT
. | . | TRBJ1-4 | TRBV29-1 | CSVGKGTNEKLFF | TGCAGCGTGGGAAAGGGCACGAATGAAAAACTGTTTTTT